This T cell receptor beta chain derives from a study of blood T cell repertoires in COVID-19. Study details: Sample material is recorded as cDNA or gDNA derived from T cells, B-cell-depleted T cells, or PBMCs.

Authors' data handling: By means of reference gene primer amplification, nucleated cell counts were estimated. The repertoire was sequenced with immunoSEQ multiplex PCR; TCRdb's copy has only in-frame clones and lacks some. V and J calls and clone size are copied from that table; D and trimming were computed from the DNA. The table includes fewer than 250,000 clones, roughly nine tenths detected once. Sequenced input: peripheral blood. This sequence originates from a woman in her forties or fifties with acute or convalescent COVID-19.

CDR3 nucleotide sequence: TGTGCCAGTAGTGCGGGACTAGCGGGAGCCTACGAGCAGTACTTC. As protein: CASSAGLAGAYEQYF. J is TRBJ2-7 and V is TRBV19; the match to TRBD2 covers 14 bases. J lost 2 bases, V lost 5 bases, and 2 bases had no gene match. The germline V gene has CDR1 LNHDA and CDR2 SQIVND (reference sequence). This CDR3 is 15 amino acids long.